Below, 10 T cell receptor beta chains from the same sample are listed, as sequenced in a study of T-cell reconstitution after alpha-beta-depleted transplantation in children. The TCRbeta library was prepared with unique molecular identifiers. TCRdb fed the PCR reads into MiXCR, producing one record per CDR3 protein. The sample includes roughly 400,000 distinct CDR3 sequences, 43% of them seen just once. Sequencing was performed on PBMCs, taken before TCRalphabeta/CD19-depleted stem cell transplant. The receptors were gathered from a girl aged 2-10 years with aplastic anemia, due to receive a stem cell transplant.

Only a few counts were recorded for this clonotype. The V call is TRBV6-2 or TRBV6-3, the J call TRBJ1-2; D is ambiguous. Trimming removed 8 bases from V and 4 bases from J, with 17 bases in between. Germline CDR1 is MNHEY and CDR2 is SVGEGT. The CDR3 runs 14 residues. The CDR3 DNA reads as TGTGCCAGCCGAATAATGGACTCCGCCTATGGCTACACCTTC. As protein: CASRIMDSAYGYTF.

The chain couples TRBV5-1 to TRBJ1-1, with no clear D. CDR3 size: 11 residues. V was clipped by 2 bases and J by 7 bases, with 6 bases between them. Per the germline V gene, CDR1 is SGHRS and CDR2 is YFSETQ. CDR3 protein: CASSLQNEAFF. CDR3 sequence (DNA): TGCGCCAGCAGCTTACAAAATGAAGCTTTCTTT.

Of note for this clonotype: With a much larger clone just one base away, this may be a read error. The gene calls are TRBV28 and TRBJ1-5; no reliable D call. CDR3 length equals 11 residues. The V gene's germline CDR1 is MDHEN and CDR2 SYDVKM. Trimming pared 5 bases from V and 3 bases from J, leaving 2 bases between. CDR3 nucleotide sequence: TGTGCCAGCAGTGCCAATCAGCCCCAGCATTTT. It translates to CASSANQPQHF.

This clonotype was counted a few times. The junction shows a germline mismatch at one end, possibly a read error. The chain employs TRBV5-1 and TRBJ2-2; D gene ambiguous. The CDR3 spans 13 residues. Germline values: CDR1 SGHRS, CDR2 YFSETQ. CDR3 bases: TGTGCCAGCAGTTTAGGAGACACCGGGGAGCTGTTTTTT. Amino acids: CASSLGDTGELFF.

This clonotype was detected once. The chain recombines TRBV5-5 with TRBJ2-7; a weak D match, TRBD2 (6 bases). CDR3 length equals 15 residues. The V end lost 0 bases, the J end lost 6 bases, and 16 bases lay between the germline ends. CDR1 is SGHKS, CDR2 YYEKEE, per germline (reference sequence). Here the CDR3 reads CASSLVVERDSEQYF. The CDR3 nucleotides read TGTGCCAGCAGCTTGGTGGTCGAGAGGGACTCCGAGCAGTACTTC. Combining the CDR3 with reference TRBV5-5 and TRBJ2-7 gives the whole variable domain DAGVTQSPTHLIKTRGQQVTLRCSPISGHKSVSWYQQVLGQGPQFIFQYYEKEERGRGNFPDRFSARQFPNYSSELNVNALLLGDSALYLCASSLVVERDSEQYFGPGTRLTVT.

The gene calls are TRBV4-2 and TRBJ2-7; D remains ambiguous. Trimming removed 2 bases from V and 0 bases from J, with 11 bases in between. The CDR3 covers 15 residues. CDR1 is LGHNA and CDR2 is YNFKEQ in the germline V gene. The CDR3 DNA reads TGTGCCAGCAGCCAATACTGGGGTAGCTCCTACGAGCAGTACTTC. Translation: CASSQYWGSSYEQYF.

This clonotype was picked up a small number of times. V and J are TRBV27 and TRBJ1-5; 7 bases agree with TRBD1. This CDR3 contains 14 residues. Germline V gene sequence: CDR1 MNHEY, CDR2 SMNVEV (reference sequence). Trimming at V came to 4 bases and at J to 5 bases, leaving 5 bases not matched to a gene. The chain's CDR3 is CASSSTGTYQPQHF. The CDR3 DNA reads as TGTGCCAGCAGTTCGACAGGGACGTATCAGCCCCAGCATTTT.

This clonotype showed up many times. This sequence joins TRBV5-1 and TRBJ1-2; 7 nucleotides line up with TRBD1. The ends lost 4 bases at V and 6 bases at J; junction bases unmatched: 9. Germline loops: CDR1 SGHRS, CDR2 YFSETQ. The CDR3 length is 14 residues. CDR3: CASSLPGQLHGYTF. DNA of the CDR3: TGCGCCAGCAGCCTGCCGGGACAGCTACATGGCTACACCTTC.

This clonotype showed up just a few times. The DNA is omitted, as the CDR3 cannot be located on it reliably, and the CDR3 follows TCRdb's listing. This chain connects TRBV20-1 to TRBJ1-2. Germline CDR1 is DFQATT and CDR2 is SNEGSKA (reference sequence). The CDR3 is made up of 15 amino acids, end residues included. The CDR3 reads CSAYLQTLTTTPSVF.

The chain uses TRBV5-1 and TRBJ1-2, with D tentatively TRBD1 (6 bases). This CDR3 is 13 amino acids long. Germline lookup yields CDR1 SGHRS and CDR2 YFSETQ. V lost 5 bases and J 5 bases, leaving 13 bases between the germline ends. The CDR3 spells CASREDSLYGYTF. In DNA form, the CDR3 reads TGCGCCAGCAGGGAGGACAGCCTGTATGGCTACACCTTC.